Given below is one T cell receptor (beta chain) in context. The data derive from a study of blood T cell repertoires in COVID-19. Overall study: COVID-19 samples, acute and convalescent, were from the United States, Italy and Spain. From T cells, B-cell-depleted T cells, or PBMCs came the material, which was cDNA or gDNA.

The CDR3 runs to 13 residues. CDR1 is WSHSY, CDR2 SAAADI, per germline. Trimming pared 9 bases from V and 2 bases from J, leaving 14 bases between. Study members were between about 18 and 95 years old and lived in 20 to 30 US regions. Methods used by the authors: Counts of nucleated cells, estimated from reference gene primer amplification, were obtained. Using immunoSEQ multiplex PCR, the repertoire was profiled, and TCRdb retains in-frame clones only, with some absent. V, J and clone size reflect that table, while D and trimming were determined from the DNA. This sample has 250,000 to 350,000 clones; 85% to 90% occur once, and the top ten carry 1.7%.

The source of this sequence is a woman aged 18-35 years with acute COVID-19. The chain combines TRBV10-2 with TRBJ2-7, with D possibly being TRBD2 (5 bases). Sequenced: PBMCs or T cells enriched from blood (not recorded which). CDR3 in amino acids: CASTQRFTYEQYF. As DNA, the CDR3 is TGCGCCAGTACTCAGCGGTTTACCTACGAGCAGTACTTC.